A selection of T cell receptor beta chains follows, all from one sample in a study of control samples from healthy donors and cancer patients. Data came from immunoSEQ multiplex PCR; TCRdb stores just in-frame clones and leaves some out. The sample comprises about 75,000 clones, over 65% of which are singletons, and approximately 15% rests with the top ten. Sequencing input: blood. Source of these receptors: a man aged 50-59 years in good health. Each CDR3 is given with its conserved first and last residue. D genes are given only for firm matches. A clone size is listed for some rows: how often the clone was seen (once, few, many), or a class if it is expanded.

clone size	D gene	J gene	V gene	CDR3 DNA	CDR3 protein
NA	NA	TRBJ1-1	TRBV5-8	TGTGCCAGCAGCTTGCGGGGACAAAACACTGAAGCTTTCTTT	CASSLRGQNTEAFF
NA	TRBD1	TRBJ2-1	TRBV7-9	TGTGCCAGCAGGCCGGGACAGGGGGCATTGGAGCAGTTCTTC	CASRPGQGALEQFF
NA	TRBD1	TRBJ1-1	TRBV4-3	TGCGCCAGCAGCCTAGAACAGGGGGCGTACACTGAAGCTTTCTTT	CASSLEQGAYTEAFF
NA	TRBD1	TRBJ1-1	TRBV3-1/TRBV3-2	TGTGCCAGCAGCCAAGATCGGGACAGGGGGTGTGACACTGAAGCTTTCTTT	CASSQDRDRGCDTEAFF
NA	NA	TRBJ2-2	TRBV5-4	TGTGCCAGCAGCTTGGCTTTCCAGATCACCGGGGAGCTGTTTTTT	CASSLAFQITGELFF
NA	NA	TRBJ1-5	TRBV19	TGTGCCAGTAGTATGACGCAGAATAGCAATCAGCCCCAGCATTTT	CASSMTQNSNQPQHF
NA	NA	TRBJ1-2	TRBV28	TGTGCCACCTATGACAGGAACTTTCCCTATGGCTACACCTTC	CATYDRNFPYGYTF
NA	NA	TRBJ1-1	TRBV9	TGTGCCAGCAGCGTAGGGCCCATGAACACTGAAGCTTTCTTT	CASSVGPMNTEAFF
NA	NA	TRBJ2-3	TRBV30	TGTGCTACTGTCAGGGGGGCCGCTAGCACAGATACGCAGTATTTT	CATVRGAASTDTQYF
NA	NA	TRBJ2-5	TRBV7-2	TGTGCCAGCAGCGTGCGACTGGGACAAGAGACCCAGTACTTC	CASSVRLGQETQYF
NA	TRBD1	TRBJ1-2	TRBV6-1	TGTGCCAGCAGTGATTACAGGGGTTCGAATGGCTACACCTTC	CASSDYRGSNGYTF
NA	TRBD1	TRBJ1-3	TRBV4-3	TGCGCCAGCAGCCATGGGACAGGTCACTCTGGAAACACCATATATTTT	CASSHGTGHSGNTIYF
NA	NA	TRBJ1-2	TRBV12-3/TRBV12-4	TGTGCCAGCAGCCGACAGACGGATTCCTACACCTTC	CASSRQTDSYTF
NA	NA	TRBJ1-1	TRBV3-1/TRBV3-2	TGTGCCAGCAGCCCACATTCGGATGAAGCTTTCTTT	CASSPHSDEAFF
NA	NA	TRBJ1-5	TRBV5-8	TGTGCCAGCAGCCCTCAGGGTGTGGGGCCCCAGCATTTT	CASSPQGVGPQHF
NA	NA	TRBJ1-2	TRBV7-2	TGTGCCAGCAGCTTAGCCCTGGGTGGGGACACCTTC	CASSLALGGDTF
NA	NA	TRBJ2-7	TRBV7-2	TGTGCCAGCAGCCCGAATTCCGGGACCAGGGGTTTGATAGAGTACTTC	CASSPNSGTRGLIEYF
NA	NA	TRBJ2-7	TRBV5-1	TGCGCCAGCAGCCTGTTGACATCACCCGAGCAGTACTTC	CASSLLTSPEQYF
NA	NA	TRBJ1-2	TRBV10-3	TGTGCCATCAGTGAGTCTGGAGACATACCTAACTATGGCTACACCTTC	CAISESGDIPNYGYTF
NA	NA	TRBJ1-4	TRBV29-1	TGCAGCGTGGGAGTGGGGGGATCTAATGAAAAACTGTTTTTT	CSVGVGGSNEKLFF
once	TRBD2	TRBJ2-7	TRBV7-2	TGTGCCAGCAGCCGGATTAGCGGGAGCGAACACGAGCAGTACTTC	CASSRISGSEHEQYF
NA	NA	TRBJ2-1	TRBV10-3	TGTGCCATCAGTGGGACAGAATACAATGAGCAGTTCTTC	CAISGTEYNEQFF
NA	NA	TRBJ2-7	TRBV5-6	TGTGCCAGCAGCTTCGGGACCCTGTACGAGCAGTACTTC	CASSFGTLYEQYF
once	NA	TRBJ1-1	TRBV5-1	TGCGCCAGCAGCTTGTGGTCAGGGCATCGGTCCGGTATGATCGTGAACACTGAAGCTTTCTTT	CASSLWSGHRSGMIVNTEAFF
NA	NA	TRBJ1-1	TRBV6-2/TRBV6-3	TGTGCCAGCAGTCAGGGGACCAGCGGGAACACTGAAGCTTTCTTT	CASSQGTSGNTEAFF
NA	NA	TRBJ1-2	TRBV7-2	TGTGCCAGCAGCTTACAGGCTTGGGGACAATCCTTACCAATGTCTGGCTACACCTTC	CASSLQAWGQSLPMSGYTF
NA	TRBD1	TRBJ1-1	TRBV9	TGTGCCAGCAGCGGGACAGGGGAAAGAGCTTTCTTT	CASSGTGERAFF